A selection of T cell receptor beta chains follows, all from one sample in a study of shared clonotypes between healthy human individuals. The table came from immunoSEQ multiplex PCR; TCRdb's copy has only in-frame clones and leaves some out. The repertoire consists of approximately 2.3 million clones, with more than 85% occurring once and the leading ten covering about 0.39%. The sequenced sample consisted of naive CD4+ T cells from PBMCs. The receptors stem from a young man in good health. Some clones in this sample may be carry-over from other donors' samples. Each CDR3 is given with its conserved first and last residue. The order of the fields is V gene, J gene, D gene, clone size, CDR3 protein, CDR3 DNA. A D gene is named only where the DNA matches it firmly. Clone size is not always given. Where it is, it says once, few, many or a class for expanded clones.

v_call: TRBV5-4; j_call: TRBJ2-6; d_call: NA; clone_size: NA; cdr3_aa: CASRRETGANVLTF; cdr3_nt: TGTGCCAGCAGAAGAGAGACTGGGGCCAACGTCCTGACTTTC
v_call: TRBV9; j_call: TRBJ2-3; d_call: NA; clone_size: NA; cdr3_aa: CASSPGYTDTQYF; cdr3_nt: TGTGCCAGCAGCCCAGGGTACACAGATACGCAGTATTTT
v_call: TRBV27; j_call: TRBJ2-3; d_call: TRBD2; clone_size: NA; cdr3_aa: CASSQGLDTDTQYF; cdr3_nt: TGTGCCAGCAGTCAGGGACTAGACACAGATACGCAGTATTTT
v_call: TRBV18; j_call: TRBJ2-7; d_call: TRBD1; clone_size: once; cdr3_aa: CASSPNRGTYEQYF; cdr3_nt: TGTGCCAGCTCACCAAACAGGGGTACCTACGAGCAGTACTTC
v_call: TRBV11-3; j_call: TRBJ2-3; d_call: NA; clone_size: NA; cdr3_aa: CASSPGHPKDTQYF; cdr3_nt: TGTGCCAGCAGCCCGGGACACCCCAAGGATACGCAGTATTTT
v_call: TRBV7-7; j_call: TRBJ2-1; d_call: NA; clone_size: once; cdr3_aa: CASSLGGASYNEQFF; cdr3_nt: TGTGCCAGCAGCTTAGGGGGGGCGTCCTACAATGAGCAGTTCTTC
v_call: TRBV30; j_call: TRBJ2-1; d_call: NA; clone_size: NA; cdr3_aa: CAWRARVGQFF; cdr3_nt: TGTGCCTGGAGAGCCAGGGTAGGGCAGTTCTTC
v_call: TRBV11-2; j_call: TRBJ2-5; d_call: NA; clone_size: NA; cdr3_aa: CASSPQAAEETQYF; cdr3_nt: TGTGCCAGCAGCCCCCAGGCGGCAGAAGAGACCCAGTACTTC
v_call: TRBV9; j_call: TRBJ2-2; d_call: NA; clone_size: NA; cdr3_aa: CASTPTGTGELFF; cdr3_nt: TGTGCCAGCACCCCTACTGGGACCGGGGAGCTGTTTTTT
v_call: TRBV28; j_call: TRBJ2-3; d_call: NA; clone_size: NA; cdr3_aa: CASRSPGVDTQYF; cdr3_nt: TGTGCCAGCAGGTCCCCGGGGGTAGATACGCAGTATTTT
v_call: TRBV2; j_call: TRBJ1-5; d_call: NA; clone_size: NA; cdr3_aa: CASSQARRQPQHF; cdr3_nt: TGTGCCAGCAGTCAGGCCCGCAGGCAGCCCCAGCATTTT
v_call: TRBV12-5; j_call: TRBJ1-1; d_call: NA; clone_size: NA; cdr3_aa: CASSAQGPEAFF; cdr3_nt: TGTGCTAGTAGTGCTCAGGGGCCTGAAGCTTTCTTT
v_call: TRBV15; j_call: TRBJ2-1; d_call: NA; clone_size: NA; cdr3_aa: CATSRDGWDEQFF; cdr3_nt: TGTGCCACCAGCAGAGATGGGTGGGATGAGCAGTTCTTC
v_call: TRBV2; j_call: TRBJ2-7; d_call: NA; clone_size: NA; cdr3_aa: CASSGQRPYEQYF; cdr3_nt: TGTGCCAGCAGCGGACAGAGACCCTACGAGCAGTACTTC
v_call: TRBV5-1; j_call: TRBJ2-3; d_call: NA; clone_size: NA; cdr3_aa: CASSLQTTSTDTQYF; cdr3_nt: TGCGCCAGCAGCTTGCAGACTACTAGCACAGATACGCAGTATTTT
v_call: TRBV5-8; j_call: TRBJ1-5; d_call: NA; clone_size: NA; cdr3_aa: CASSLRVNQPQHF; cdr3_nt: TGTGCCAGCAGCTTGAGGGTCAATCAGCCCCAGCATTTT
v_call: TRBV7-8; j_call: TRBJ2-5; d_call: NA; clone_size: NA; cdr3_aa: CASSPAETQYF; cdr3_nt: TGTGCCAGCAGCCCTGCGGAGACCCAGTACTTC
v_call: TRBV6-1; j_call: TRBJ2-1; d_call: TRBD1; clone_size: once; cdr3_aa: CASSEWDRGWDEQFF; cdr3_nt: TGTGCCAGCAGTGAATGGGACAGGGGGTGGGATGAGCAGTTCTTC
v_call: TRBV11-3; j_call: TRBJ2-3; d_call: NA; clone_size: few; cdr3_aa: CASSLLGSADTQYF; cdr3_nt: TGTGCCAGCAGCTTATTGGGAAGTGCAGATACGCAGTATTTT
v_call: TRBV2; j_call: TRBJ1-2; d_call: NA; clone_size: NA; cdr3_aa: CASSPGLNLYGYTF; cdr3_nt: TGTGCCAGCAGTCCCGGGCTAAACCTCTATGGCTACACCTTC
v_call: TRBV11-2; j_call: TRBJ1-1; d_call: TRBD1; clone_size: NA; cdr3_aa: CASSHTGANMNTEAFF; cdr3_nt: TGTGCCAGCAGCCATACAGGGGCGAACATGAACACTGAAGCTTTCTTT
v_call: TRBV28; j_call: TRBJ2-4; d_call: TRBD1; clone_size: NA; cdr3_aa: CASSLGTVAKNIQYF; cdr3_nt: TGTGCCAGCAGTTTGGGGACAGTAGCCAAAAACATTCAGTACTTC
v_call: TRBV2; j_call: TRBJ2-1; d_call: TRBD2; clone_size: NA; cdr3_aa: CATISGRGSYNEQFF; cdr3_nt: TGTGCCACAATTAGCGGGAGAGGGTCCTACAATGAGCAGTTCTTC
v_call: TRBV20-1; j_call: TRBJ2-1; d_call: NA; clone_size: NA; cdr3_aa: CSASAPTEQFF; cdr3_nt: TGCAGTGCTAGTGCTCCCACGGAGCAGTTCTTC
v_call: TRBV10-1; j_call: TRBJ2-5; d_call: NA; clone_size: NA; cdr3_aa: CASSVWASSLGETQYF; cdr3_nt: TGCGCCAGCAGCGTCTGGGCCAGCTCTTTGGGGGAGACCCAGTACTTC
v_call: TRBV9; j_call: TRBJ2-5; d_call: NA; clone_size: NA; cdr3_aa: CASTKGETQYF; cdr3_nt: TGTGCCAGCACCAAGGGGGAGACCCAGTACTTC
v_call: TRBV28; j_call: TRBJ1-3; d_call: NA; clone_size: NA; cdr3_aa: CASSLWTGGPGNTIYF; cdr3_nt: TGTGCCAGCAGTTTATGGACTGGGGGGCCAGGAAACACCATATATTTT
v_call: TRBV5-4; j_call: TRBJ1-1; d_call: NA; clone_size: NA; cdr3_aa: CASRAGVMNTEAFF; cdr3_nt: TGTGCCAGCAGGGCAGGGGTTATGAACACTGAAGCTTTCTTT